The 10 T cell receptor beta chains below were found in one sample sequenced in a study of cytomegalovirus exposure and HLA in healthy donors. PCR employed 60 Vbeta and 13 Jbeta primers. Using immunoSEQ multiplex PCR, the repertoire was profiled, and TCRdb retains in-frame clones only, with some absent. The sample comprises about 110,000 clones, approximately 80% of which are singletons, and 3% to 4% rests with the top ten. The sample comprised PBMCs. These receptors were taken from a man in his sixties in good health and CMV-seronegative.

The J gene is TRBJ1-1, the V gene TRBV12-5; D is ambiguous. CDR3 size: 13 residues. The V end lost 2 bases, the J end lost 1 base, and 5 bases lay between the germline ends. Germline lookup yields CDR1 LGHNT and CDR2 FRNRAP. The CDR3 sequence: CASGLRPNTEAFF. In DNA form, the CDR3 reads TGTGCTAGTGGTTTGCGTCCGAACACTGAAGCTTTCTTT. The entire variable domain, with the rest obtained from reference TRBV12-5 and TRBJ1-1, is as follows: DARVTQTPRHKVTEMGQEVTMRCQPILGHNTVFWYRQTMMQGLELLAYFRNRAPLDDSGMPKDRFSAEMPDATLATLKIQPSEPRDSAVYFCASGLRPNTEAFFGQGTRLTVV.

V is TRBV7-2 and J is TRBJ1-3; weak D call: TRBD1 (6 bases). V lost 5 bases to trimming and J lost 0 bases, with 8 bases between them. The CDR3 is 14 amino acids. Germline V lookup: CDR1 SGHTA, CDR2 FQGNSA. CDR3 nucleotides: TGTGCCAGCAGCCCGACAGGCTCTGGAAACACCATATATTTT. Protein sequence: CASSPTGSGNTIYF.

The V and J genes are TRBV13 and TRBJ1-6; 7 bases line up with TRBD1. Germline-derived CDR1 and CDR2 are PRHDT and FYEKMQ (reference sequence). J gave up 7 bases and V 6 bases, and 9 bases lay outside the gene matches. The CDR3 is 15 residues long. CDR3 DNA sequence: TGTGCCAGCAGGAACAAAGGGGGCTCCAATTCACCCCTCCACTTT. Translated: CASRNKGGSNSPLHF.

The CDR3 spells CASTGATGGGTEAFF. DNA for the CDR3: TGTGCCAGCACCGGCGCGACAGGGGGAGGCACTGAAGCTTTCTTT. The rearrangement links TRBV28 to TRBJ1-1; 9 bases map to TRBD1. This CDR3 region has 15 residues. Germline lookup yields CDR1 MDHEN and CDR2 SYDVKM. With V trimmed by 7 bases and J by 4 bases, 10 bases remained unmatched.

This clone was seen a single time. The chain employs TRBV7-2 and TRBJ2-2, with D possibly TRBD2 on 7 matching bases. CDR1 is SGHTA and CDR2 is FQGNSA in the germline V gene. This CDR3 contains 15 residues. Trimming removed 8 bases from V and 0 bases from J, with 13 bases in between. The CDR3 bases are TGTGCCAGCGGGAGGGGGACCGCGAACACCGGGGAGCTGTTTTTT. This codes for CASGRGTANTGELFF.

The chain is built from TRBV7-9 and TRBJ2-1; 15 bases agree with TRBD2. Trimming at V came to 5 bases and at J to 9 bases, leaving 5 bases not matched to a gene. The CDR3 runs 15 residues. CDR1 and CDR2 from the germline V gene are SEHNR and FQNEAQ (reference sequence). This chain's CDR3 is CASSGLAGGPSEQFF. CDR3 bases: TGTGCCAGCAGCGGACTAGCGGGGGGGCCGAGTGAGCAGTTCTTC.

In this sample, this clone turned up a few times. V gene TRBV7-3 combines with J gene TRBJ2-1; 10 bases fit TRBD1. This CDR3 is 17 amino acids long. Germline assignment: CDR1 SGHTA and CDR2 FQGTGA. V dropped 0 bases and J dropped 6; count of bases not matched to a gene: 8. CDR3 in amino acids: CASSLTGAGTGVNEQFF. In DNA, the CDR3 is TGTGCCAGCAGCTTAACTGGGGCCGGGACAGGGGTCAATGAGCAGTTCTTC. The whole variable domain, filled in from reference TRBV7-3 and TRBJ2-1, reads GAGVSQTPSNKVTEKGKYVELRCDPISGHTALYWYRQSLGQGPEFLIYFQGTGAADDSGLPNDRFFAVRPEGSVSTLKIQRTERGDSAVYLCASSLTGAGTGVNEQFFGPGTRLTVL.

V gene TRBV6-5 combines with J gene TRBJ2-3; no firm D call. Germline-derived CDR1 and CDR2 are MNHEY and SVGAGI. V lost 6 bases to trimming and J lost 2 bases, with 6 bases between them. The CDR3 covers 12 residues. The CDR3, as DNA: TGTGCCAGCAGGAGCACCACAGATACGCAGTATTTT. It yields the protein CASRSTTDTQYF.

This chain uses TRBV5-5 with TRBJ1-1; 10 bases fit TRBD1. Trimming at V came to 6 bases and at J to 4 bases, leaving 9 bases not matched to a gene. The CDR3 extends over 15 amino acids. CDR1 and CDR2 (germline): SGHKS, YYEKEE (reference sequence). The CDR3 DNA is TGTGCCAGCACCAACTGGACAGGGGGTATCACTGAAGCTTTCTTT. Protein: CASTNWTGGITEAFF.

The J gene is TRBJ1-1, the V gene TRBV7-3; D gene unclear. The CDR3 runs 14 residues. V lost 5 bases, J lost 4 bases, and 14 bases lay in between. Germline loops: CDR1 SGHTA, CDR2 FQGTGA. CDR3 region: CASSPTPLGTEAFF. Written as DNA, the CDR3 is TGTGCCAGCAGCCCAACCCCCCTCGGCACTGAAGCTTTCTTT. Complete variable domain (other parts from reference TRBV7-3 and TRBJ1-1): GAGVSQTPSNKVTEKGKYVELRCDPISGHTALYWYRQSLGQGPEFLIYFQGTGAADDSGLPNDRFFAVRPEGSVSTLKIQRTERGDSAVYLCASSPTPLGTEAFFGQGTRLTVV.